This TCR beta chain was sequenced for a study of OX40 agonist ivuxolimab in advanced cancers. General study results and limits: Determination of antigen specificity was not performed for the expanded peripheral T cells.

Libraries were prepared by immunoSEQ multiplex PCR; TCRdb keeps only in-frame clonotypes and omits some of them. Altogether approximately 15,000 clones are present, around 92% being singletons, with the ten largest covering roughly 7.6%. The germline V gene encodes CDR1 SGHAT and CDR2 FQNNGV. This CDR3 has 15 residues. Trimming cost V 2 bases and J 1 base, with 11 bases left between them. A remark on this clone: What it recognizes is unknown.

The receptor's source is an adult with an advanced solid tumor such as melanoma, head and neck, liver or kidney cancer. V and J are TRBV11-2 and TRBJ1-1; D is ambiguous. The sample consisted of CD4+ or CD8+ T cells sorted from blood, taken in a trial of the OX40 agonist ivuxolimab. CDR3 nucleotide sequence: TGTGCCAGCAGCTTATTTGGGCCGGGGAACACTGAAGCTTTCTTT. Its protein is CASSLFGPGNTEAFF.